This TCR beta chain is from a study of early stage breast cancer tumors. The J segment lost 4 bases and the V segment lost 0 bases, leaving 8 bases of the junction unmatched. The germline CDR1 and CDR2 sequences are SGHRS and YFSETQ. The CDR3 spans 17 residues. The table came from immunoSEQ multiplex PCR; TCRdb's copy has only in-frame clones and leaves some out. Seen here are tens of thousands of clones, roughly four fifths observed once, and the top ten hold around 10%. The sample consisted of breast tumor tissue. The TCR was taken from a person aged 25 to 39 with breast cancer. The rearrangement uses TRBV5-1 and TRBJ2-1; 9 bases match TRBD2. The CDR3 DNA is TGCGCCAGCAGCTTGGGGCCCTCTGCGGGAGGGTACAATGAGCAGTTCTTC. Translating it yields CASSLGPSAGGYNEQFF.